What follows are 22 T cell receptor beta chains derived from one specimen sequenced in a study of beta chain features in type 1 diabetes. Expressed TCRB transcripts got sequenced, as all isolated RNA was reverse transcribed. TCRdb's copy holds only in-frame clones and misses some; the assay was immunoSEQ multiplex PCR. The sample has under 800,000 clones; around 15% are singletons. The specimen sequenced was naive CD4+ T cells from blood. All receptors come from a man between 18 and 29 years old in good health.

The CDR3 nucleotides are TGTGCCAGCAAGGACACAGGGGAGGGCAATCAGCCCCAGCATTTT. It specifies CASKDTGEGNQPQHF. The V gene is TRBV28, the J gene TRBJ1-5; 7 bases map to TRBD1. This CDR3 has 15 residues. V lost 7 bases and J lost 2; bases outside the gene matches: 8. Germline CDR1 reads MDHEN; CDR2 reads SYDVKM.

Only a few counts were recorded for this clone. The chain recombines TRBV9 with TRBJ1-2; D is ambiguous. V was trimmed by 0 bases and J by 3 bases, leaving 3 bases between them. The CDR3 is 12 residues long. CDR1 SGDLS and CDR2 YYNGEE come from the germline V gene. As DNA, the CDR3 is TGTGCCAGCAGCGTAGAACACTATGGCTACACCTTC. Translated, it gives CASSVEHYGYTF.

A few counts support this clone. This chain connects TRBV9 to TRBJ1-1; weak D call: TRBD1 (5 bases). Germline V lookup: CDR1 SGDLS, CDR2 YYNGEE. V lost 1 base, J lost 7 bases, and 17 bases lay in between. The CDR3 totals 15 residues. In DNA, the CDR3 is TGTGCCAGCAGCGTAACCGGGACTGAGACTTATGAAGCTTTCTTT. This sequence encodes CASSVTGTETYEAFF. Combining the CDR3 with reference TRBV9 and TRBJ1-1 gives the whole variable domain DSGVTQTPKHLITATGQRVTLRCSPRSGDLSVYWYQQSLDQGLQFLIQYYNGEERAKGNILERFSAQQFPDLHSELNLSSLELGDSALYFCASSVTGTETYEAFFGQGTRLTVV.

V gene TRBV6-5 combines with J gene TRBJ2-5; possibly TRBD2 for D (5 bases). Between the trimmed V and J ends, which lost 6 bases and 5 bases, there was a span of 16 bases. Germline V gene data show CDR1 as MNHEY and CDR2 as SVGAGI. The CDR3 is made up of 14 amino acids. The CDR3 DNA is TGTGCCAGCAGACACAGAGGGAACGGGGAGACCCAGTACTTC. Protein: CASRHRGNGETQYF.

The rearrangement links TRBV19 to TRBJ1-6; D remains ambiguous. Looked up from germline, CDR1 is LNHDA and CDR2 is SQIVND (reference sequence). This CDR3 is 15 amino acids long. Trimming removed 6 bases from V and 4 bases from J, with 13 bases in between. DNA for the CDR3: TGTGCCAGTAGCTCCTCGGGGATGTATAATTCACCCCTCCACTTT. It encodes CASSSSGMYNSPLHF.

The chain links TRBV5-1 to TRBJ2-7; D is perhaps TRBD1 (5 bases). With 0 bases removed from V and 0 bases from J, the gap between germline ends came to 13 bases. The CDR3 is 16 amino acids. Germline V gives CDR1 SGHRS, CDR2 YFSETQ. The CDR3 region is CASSLEAGMSSYEQYF. The CDR3 DNA reads as TGCGCCAGCAGCTTGGAGGCAGGGATGTCCTCCTACGAGCAGTACTTC.

V usage is TRBV6-5 and J usage is TRBJ1-1; TRBD1 aligns across 7 bases. Germline V gene sequence: CDR1 MNHEY, CDR2 SVGAGI. After removal of 6 bases from V and 4 bases from J, the junction contained 5 bases not matched to a gene. The CDR3 covers 13 residues. This chain's CDR3 is CASRSTGPTEAFF. The CDR3, as DNA: TGTGCCAGCAGATCGACAGGGCCCACTGAAGCTTTCTTT.

This clone has just a few counts. J is TRBJ2-7 and V is TRBV6-6; D gene ambiguous. CDR3 length: 12 amino acids. Trimming shortened V by 7 bases and J by 3 bases, and 10 bases separated the two germline ends. Germline loops: CDR1 MNHNY, CDR2 SVGAGI (reference sequence). This CDR3 is CASTRNLYEQYF. CDR3 DNA sequence: TGTGCCAGCACCCGAAACCTCTACGAGCAGTACTTC.

The sample holds a few counts of this clone. The rearrangement uses TRBV11-2 and TRBJ2-5; 10 bases fit TRBD2. The V gene end was trimmed by 4 bases and the J gene end by 5 bases; junction bases not matched to a gene: 4. The CDR3 totals 14 residues. Germline CDR1 and CDR2: SGHAT and FQNNGV. The CDR3 protein is CASSSLAGDETQYF. For the CDR3, the DNA is TGTGCCAGCAGCTCGCTAGCGGGGGACGAGACCCAGTACTTC.

The chain is built from TRBV5-1 and TRBJ2-1, with 8 bases identical to TRBD2. Germline assignment: CDR1 SGHRS and CDR2 YFSETQ. Trimming took 0 bases from V and 4 from J; bases not matched to a gene: 6. This CDR3 is 16 amino acids long. The CDR3 coding sequence is TGCGCCAGCAGCTTGGAGCCTAGCGGGCGTTACAATGAGCAGTTCTTC. Translating it yields CASSLEPSGRYNEQFF.

V and J are TRBV7-2 and TRBJ2-1, with 7 bases matching TRBD2. The ends lost 1 base at V and 6 bases at J; junction bases unmatched: 3. This CDR3 spans 14 amino acids. The germline gives CDR1 SGHTA, CDR2 FQGNSA. CDR3 sequence reads: CASSLDWGGNEQFF. The CDR3 DNA is TGTGCCAGCAGCTTAGATTGGGGGGGCAATGAGCAGTTCTTC.

This clone was counted only a few times. The chain joins TRBV28 to TRBJ1-1; no definite D call. This CDR3 comprises 15 residues. Germline CDR1 reads MDHEN; CDR2 reads SYDVKM. Trimming left V 3 bases short and J 1 base short, with 12 bases between. CDR3 sequence: CASSFYPEKNTEAFF. The CDR3 bases are TGTGCCAGCAGTTTTTATCCAGAAAAGAACACTGAAGCTTTCTTT.

The J gene is TRBJ1-1, the V gene TRBV28, with TRBD1 matching 11 bases. Germline assignment: CDR1 MDHEN and CDR2 SYDVKM. The ends lost 5 bases at V and 3 bases at J; junction bases unmatched: 2. The CDR3 totals 14 residues. The CDR3 bases are TGTGCCAGCAGTGGGACAGGGGGTCACACTGAAGCTTTCTTT. Protein: CASSGTGGHTEAFF. Complete variable domain (other parts from reference TRBV28 and TRBJ1-1): DVKVTQSSRYLVKRTGEKVFLECVQDMDHENMFWYRQDPGLGLRLIYFSYDVKMKEKGDIPEGYSVSREKKERFSLILESASTNQTSMYLCASSGTGGHTEAFFGQGTRLTVV.

In its sample, this clone was seen a few times. The V call is TRBV6-5, the J call TRBJ1-6, with D maybe TRBD1 (5 bases). CDR3 size: 15 residues. Trimming stripped 2 bases from V and 13 bases from J, with 18 bases between. Per germline, CDR1 MNHEY and CDR2 SVGAGI. CDR3 sequence reads: CASSYGTSKGSPLHF. In DNA, the CDR3 is TGTGCCAGCAGTTACGGGACGTCGAAAGGTTCGCCCCTCCACTTT.

V and J are TRBV7-9 and TRBJ1-6; no definite D call. The ends were cut back, 0 bases at V and 4 bases at J, with 7 bases in the middle. CDR1 and CDR2 from the germline V gene are SEHNR and FQNEAQ (reference sequence). The CDR3 has 15 residues. CDR3 sequence reads: CASSLARAYNSPLHF. The CDR3 nucleotides read TGTGCCAGCAGCTTAGCCCGGGCTTATAATTCACCCCTCCACTTT. Filled out from reference TRBV7-9 and TRBJ1-6, the complete variable domain reads DTGVSQNPRHKITKRGQNVTFRCDPISEHNRLYWYRQTLGQGPEFLTYFQNEAQLEKSRLLSDRFSAERPKGSFSTLEIQRTEQGDSAMYLCASSLARAYNSPLHFGNGTRLTVT.

The chain uses TRBV9 and TRBJ2-1; D call uncertain. Looked up from germline, CDR1 is SGDLS and CDR2 is YYNGEE. This CDR3 region has 18 residues. Trimming removed 4 bases from V and 0 bases from J, with 20 bases in between. The CDR3 here is CASSLRIPTNRSYNEQFF. As DNA, the CDR3 is TGTGCCAGCAGCCTCCGGATCCCGACGAATCGCTCCTACAATGAGCAGTTCTTC.

The genes are TRBV27 and TRBJ1-2; D uncertain. Germline V gene lookup returns CDR1 MNHEY and CDR2 SMNVEV (reference sequence). Between the trimmed V and J ends, which lost 0 bases and 5 bases, there was a span of 7 bases. The CDR3 loop spans 13 amino acids. In DNA form, the CDR3 reads TGTGCCAGCAGTTTATCAGGGAGATATGGCTACACCTTC. This gives the protein CASSLSGRYGYTF.

This clone has a handful of counts. This chain uses TRBV28 with TRBJ2-2; the D is unclear. V shed 1 base and J shed 4 bases, with 10 bases lying between them. The CDR3 is made up of 15 amino acids. Germline loops: CDR1 MDHEN, CDR2 SYDVKM. The CDR3 DNA sequence: TGTGCCAGCAGTTTATCATGGGGTCCCACCGGGGAGCTGTTTTTT. Amino acid sequence: CASSLSWGPTGELFF.

This clone was counted between two and nine times. This sequence joins TRBV4-1 and TRBJ1-4; 7 bases match TRBD1. With 3 bases clipped from V and 5 bases from J, the junction kept 6 bases outside the gene matches. Germline CDR1 is MGHRA and CDR2 is YSYEKL. CDR3 size: 15 residues. CDR3 sequence: CASSHPGQRNEKLFF. The DNA for the CDR3 is TGCGCCAGCAGCCACCCGGGACAGAGGAATGAAAAACTGTTTTTT.

Remarks on this clone: The sample holds other DNA sequences that translate to the same CDR3. This chain links TRBV28 with TRBJ1-2; D gene unclear. Germline V gene lookup returns CDR1 MDHEN and CDR2 SYDVKM. The V end lost 2 bases, the J end lost 2 bases, and 6 bases lay between the germline ends. The CDR3 consists of 13 residues. As DNA, the CDR3 is TGTGCCAGCAGTTTAGTTGGGAACTATGGCTACACCTTC. This translates into CASSLVGNYGYTF.

This sequence joins TRBV30 and TRBJ1-3; D might be TRBD1 (6 bases). The CDR3 sequence is 13 residues long. V was shortened by 5 bases and J by 4 bases, with 12 bases between the two germline ends. CDR1 and CDR2 (germline): GTSNPN, SVGIG (reference sequence). Here the CDR3 reads CAWGRGEGNTIYF. CDR3 coding DNA: TGTGCCTGGGGCAGGGGCGAGGGAAACACCATATATTTT.

This sequence joins TRBV28 and TRBJ1-2, with D maybe TRBD1 (5 bases). Trimming cost V 1 base and J 4 bases, with 16 bases left between them. This CDR3 is 16 amino acids long. In germline, CDR1 is MDHEN, CDR2 SYDVKM. The CDR3 here is CASSLSTGGFIYGYTF. The CDR3 nucleotides read TGTGCCAGCAGTTTATCCACGGGGGGGTTCATCTATGGCTACACCTTC.